Each of the 10 T cell receptor beta chains below was sequenced from the same sample in a study of CD8 T cells in ankylosing spondylitis (dated by TCRdb to about 2017). The library was obtained by 5' RACE. The sequencer was an Illumina HiSeq 2500. TCRdb ran its own pipeline on the public reads, namely fastp trimming at Q25 and MiXCR clone calling, and kept in-frame beta chains. Merged by CDR3 protein, the rows form single entries marked with the most common genes and DNA. This sample holds some 270,000 distinct CDR3 sequences; more than 15% were observed only once. Of the sample, approximately 32% falls within the top ten clones. Sequencing used blood, either unsorted or a sorted T cell fraction (not recorded which). These receptors all come from a male donor with ankylosing spondylitis or in good health (not recorded which).

The chain joins TRBV10-3 to TRBJ2-7; D assignment may be TRBD1 or TRBD2 (6 bases each). The CDR3 runs 14 residues. Trimming took off 3 bases at V and 2 bases at J, with 11 bases between the two ends. CDR1 ENHRY and CDR2 SYGVKD come from the germline V gene. CDR3 amino acids: CAISDAGHPYEQYF. As DNA, the CDR3 is TGTGCCATCAGTGATGCGGGACATCCCTACGAGCAGTACTTC.

This clonotype was picked up a small number of times. The V call is TRBV4-3, the J call TRBJ2-7, with D possibly TRBD1 on 6 matching bases. The germline V gene has CDR1 LGHNA and CDR2 YSLEER. This CDR3 has 15 residues. V lost 0 bases and J 0 bases, leaving 9 bases between the germline ends. DNA of the CDR3: TGCGCCAGCAGCCAAGACCGGGACACCTCCTACGAGCAGTACTTC. It translates to CASSQDRDTSYEQYF.

In DNA, the CDR3 is TGCAGCGTTGAAAAGCAGGGCGAGCAGTACTTC. Translating it yields CSVEKQGEQYF. J is TRBJ2-7 and V is TRBV29-1; TRBD1 might be the D (5 bases). This CDR3 is built from 11 residues. Trimming removed 2 bases at V and 6 bases at J, with 8 bases between. Germline CDR1 and CDR2: SQVTM and ANQGSEA.

The rearrangement links TRBV27 to TRBJ2-7, with 7 bases fitting TRBD1. The CDR3 is 15 residues long. V was clipped by 6 bases and J by 1 base; unmatched bases: 9. The germline V gene has CDR1 MNHEY and CDR2 SMNVEV (reference sequence). CDR3 residues: CASSISRDSSYEQYF. In DNA form, the CDR3 reads TGTGCCAGCAGCATTTCCCGGGACAGTTCCTACGAGCAGTACTTC.

This clonotype was seen more than once but under ten times. V usage is TRBV5-1 and J usage is TRBJ2-3; TRBD1 might be the D (5 bases). This CDR3 is 13 amino acids long. V dropped 0 bases and J dropped 5 bases, with 7 bases sitting between them. Germline V gives CDR1 SGHRS, CDR2 YFSETQ. CDR3: CASSLDRQDTQYF. The CDR3 nucleotides read TGCGCCAGCAGCTTGGACAGGCAAGATACGCAGTATTTT.

J is TRBJ2-2 and V is TRBV20-1; TRBD2 might be the D (6 bases). This CDR3 is built from 15 residues. Trimming stripped 2 bases from V and 6 bases from J, with 16 bases between. Germline CDR1 and CDR2: DFQATT and SNEGSKA (reference sequence). The CDR3 protein is CSARLPGEAAGELFF. The CDR3 DNA reads as TGCAGTGCTAGACTCCCGGGGGAGGCGGCCGGGGAGCTGTTTTTT.

This clonotype was counted many times. CDR3 sequence (DNA): TGTGCCAGCAGCTCCCAGTGGTACACTGAAGCTTTCTTT. The encoded protein is CASSSQWYTEAFF. The chain is built from TRBV7-3 and TRBJ1-1; D gene uncertain. The germline V gene has CDR1 SGHTA and CDR2 FQGTGA. This CDR3 has 13 residues. Trimming cost V 4 bases and J 3 bases, with 9 bases left between them. The whole variable domain, filled in from reference TRBV7-3 and TRBJ1-1, reads GAGVSQTPSNKVTEKGKYVELRCDPISGHTALYWYRQSLGQGPEFLIYFQGTGAADDSGLPNDRFFAVRPEGSVSTLKIQRTERGDSAVYLCASSSQWYTEAFFGQGTRLTVV.

This clonotype was seen ten or more times. This chain connects TRBV29-1 to TRBJ2-1, with no clear D. V lost 3 bases and J lost 1, with 10 bases in between. The CDR3 contains 14 residues. Germline V gives CDR1 SQVTM, CDR2 ANQGSEA. DNA for the CDR3: TGCAGCGTTGATATGTCAGCTTCCTACAATGAGCAGTTCTTC. It yields the protein CSVDMSASYNEQFF.

At least ten counts were recorded for this clonotype. The V call is TRBV5-1, the J call TRBJ1-1, with a possible D match to TRBD1 (6 bases). CDR3 size: 15 residues. Deletions cut 2 bases from V and 0 bases from J, with 11 bases between. Germline values: CDR1 SGHRS, CDR2 YFSETQ. Here the CDR3 reads CASSFNQGMNTEAFF. CDR3 sequence (DNA): TGCGCCAGCAGCTTTAACCAGGGGATGAACACTGAAGCTTTCTTT.

This clonotype was seen repeatedly, ten times or more. The chain couples TRBV9 to TRBJ2-2; 7 positions match TRBD1. Trimming at V came to 5 bases and at J to 4 bases, leaving 11 bases not matched to a gene. The CDR3 length is 16 residues. From germline, CDR1 is SGDLS and CDR2 YYNGEE. The CDR3: CASSPKGGAGTGELFF. Written as DNA, the CDR3 is TGTGCCAGCAGTCCAAAAGGGGGCGCAGGCACCGGGGAGCTGTTTTTT.